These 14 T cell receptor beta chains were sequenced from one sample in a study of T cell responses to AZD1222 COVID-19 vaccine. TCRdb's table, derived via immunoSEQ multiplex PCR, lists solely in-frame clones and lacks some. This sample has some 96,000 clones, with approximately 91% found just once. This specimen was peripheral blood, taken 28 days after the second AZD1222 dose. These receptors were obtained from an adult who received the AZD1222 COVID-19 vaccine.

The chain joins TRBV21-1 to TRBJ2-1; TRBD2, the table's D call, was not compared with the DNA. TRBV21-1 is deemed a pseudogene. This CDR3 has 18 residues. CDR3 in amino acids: CASSKGLAVRSSYNEQFF. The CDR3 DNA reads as TGTGCCAGCAGCAAAGGCCTAGCGGTAAGGAGCTCCTACAATGAGCAGTTCTTC.

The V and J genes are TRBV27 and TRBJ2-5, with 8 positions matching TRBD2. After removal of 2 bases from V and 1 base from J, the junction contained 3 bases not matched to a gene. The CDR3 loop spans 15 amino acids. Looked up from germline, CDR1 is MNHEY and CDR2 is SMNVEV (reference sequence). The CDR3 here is CASSLRTSGQETQYF. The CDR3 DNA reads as TGTGCCAGCAGTTTACGCACTAGCGGCCAAGAGACCCAGTACTTC.

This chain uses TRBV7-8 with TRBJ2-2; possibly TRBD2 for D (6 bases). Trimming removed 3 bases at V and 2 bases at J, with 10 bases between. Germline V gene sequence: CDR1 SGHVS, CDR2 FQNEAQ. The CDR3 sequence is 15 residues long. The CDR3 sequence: CASSLAGINTGELFF. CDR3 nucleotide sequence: TGTGCCAGCAGCTTGGCGGGGATAAACACCGGGGAGCTGTTTTTT.

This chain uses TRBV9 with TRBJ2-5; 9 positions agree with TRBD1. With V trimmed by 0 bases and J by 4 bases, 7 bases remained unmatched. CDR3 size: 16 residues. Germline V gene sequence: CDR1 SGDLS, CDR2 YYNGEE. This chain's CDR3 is CASSVEGQGIGETQYF. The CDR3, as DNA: TGTGCCAGCAGCGTAGAGGGACAGGGTATCGGAGAGACCCAGTACTTC.

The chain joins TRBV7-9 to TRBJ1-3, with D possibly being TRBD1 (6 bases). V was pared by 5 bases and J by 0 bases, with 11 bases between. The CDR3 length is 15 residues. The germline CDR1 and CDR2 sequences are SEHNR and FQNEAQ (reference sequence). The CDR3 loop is CASSPDSSSGNTIYF. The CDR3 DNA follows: TGTGCCAGCAGCCCGGACAGCAGCTCTGGAAACACCATATATTTT.

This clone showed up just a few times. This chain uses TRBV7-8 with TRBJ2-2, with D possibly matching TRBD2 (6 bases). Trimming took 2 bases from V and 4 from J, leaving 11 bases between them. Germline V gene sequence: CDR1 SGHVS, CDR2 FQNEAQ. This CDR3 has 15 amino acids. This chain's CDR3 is CASSLLTRGTGELFF. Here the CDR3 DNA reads TGTGCCAGCAGCTTACTTACGCGGGGCACCGGGGAGCTGTTTTTT.

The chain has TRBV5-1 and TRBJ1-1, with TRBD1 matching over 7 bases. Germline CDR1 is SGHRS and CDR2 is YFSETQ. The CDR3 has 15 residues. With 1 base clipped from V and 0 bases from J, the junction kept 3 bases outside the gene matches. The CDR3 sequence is CASSLSDRVNTEAFF. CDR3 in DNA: TGCGCCAGCAGCTTGTCCGACAGGGTGAACACTGAAGCTTTCTTT.

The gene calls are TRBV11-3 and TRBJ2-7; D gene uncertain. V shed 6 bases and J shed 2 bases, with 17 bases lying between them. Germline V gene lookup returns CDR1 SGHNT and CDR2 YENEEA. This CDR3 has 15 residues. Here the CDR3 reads CASSSRGAGPYEQYF. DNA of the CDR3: TGTGCCAGCAGTTCCCGCGGCGCTGGCCCCTACGAGCAGTACTTC.

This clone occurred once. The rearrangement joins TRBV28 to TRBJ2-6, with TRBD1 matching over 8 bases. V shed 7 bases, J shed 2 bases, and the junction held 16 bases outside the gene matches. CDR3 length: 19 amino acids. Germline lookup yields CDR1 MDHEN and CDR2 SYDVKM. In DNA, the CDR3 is TGTGCCAGCATCCCTCAGAGGGGACAGGCCCCCCCTGGGGCCAACGTCCTGACTTTC. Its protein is CASIPQRGQAPPGANVLTF. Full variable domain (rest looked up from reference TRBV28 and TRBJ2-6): DVKVTQSSRYLVKRTGEKVFLECVQDMDHENMFWYRQDPGLGLRLIYFSYDVKMKEKGDIPEGYSVSREKKERFSLILESASTNQTSMYLCASIPQRGQAPPGANVLTFGAGSRLTVL.

The CDR3 sequence is CASSYGGSTAREPQHF. CDR3 coding DNA: TGTGCCAGCAGTTACGGCGGGTCCACAGCTCGTGAGCCCCAGCATTTT. The chain uses TRBV6-2 or TRBV6-3 and TRBJ1-5; D is unclear. Germline-derived CDR1 and CDR2 are MNHEY and SVGEGT. V was cut by 2 bases and J by 8 bases, with 19 bases left in between. CDR3 length: 16 residues.

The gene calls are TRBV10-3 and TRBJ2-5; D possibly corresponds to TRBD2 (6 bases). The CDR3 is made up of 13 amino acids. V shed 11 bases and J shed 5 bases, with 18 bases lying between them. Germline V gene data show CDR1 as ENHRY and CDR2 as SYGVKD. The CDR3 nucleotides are TGTGCCGCCACCGGGGAGGTGAGCGAGACCCAGTACTTC. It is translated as CAATGEVSETQYF.

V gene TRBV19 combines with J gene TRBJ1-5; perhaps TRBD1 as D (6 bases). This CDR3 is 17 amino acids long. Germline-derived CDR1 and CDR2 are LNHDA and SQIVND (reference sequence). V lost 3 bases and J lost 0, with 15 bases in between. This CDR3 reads CASSIHNLDSSNQPQHF. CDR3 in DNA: TGTGCCAGTAGTATCCACAACCTGGACAGTAGCAATCAGCCCCAGCATTTT.

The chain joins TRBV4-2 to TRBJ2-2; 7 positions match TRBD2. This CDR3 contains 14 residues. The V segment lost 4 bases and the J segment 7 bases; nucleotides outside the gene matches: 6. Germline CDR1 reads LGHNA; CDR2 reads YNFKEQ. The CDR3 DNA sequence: TGTGCCAGCAGCCCTAGGGCGGGGGACGGGGAGCTGTTTTTT. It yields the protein CASSPRAGDGELFF.

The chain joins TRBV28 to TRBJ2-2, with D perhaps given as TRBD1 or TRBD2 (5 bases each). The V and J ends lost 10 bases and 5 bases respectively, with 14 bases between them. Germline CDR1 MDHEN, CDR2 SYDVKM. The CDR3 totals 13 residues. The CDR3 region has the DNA TGTGCCACCGGGACGGAGACGACCGGGGAGCTGTTTTTT. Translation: CATGTETTGELFF.